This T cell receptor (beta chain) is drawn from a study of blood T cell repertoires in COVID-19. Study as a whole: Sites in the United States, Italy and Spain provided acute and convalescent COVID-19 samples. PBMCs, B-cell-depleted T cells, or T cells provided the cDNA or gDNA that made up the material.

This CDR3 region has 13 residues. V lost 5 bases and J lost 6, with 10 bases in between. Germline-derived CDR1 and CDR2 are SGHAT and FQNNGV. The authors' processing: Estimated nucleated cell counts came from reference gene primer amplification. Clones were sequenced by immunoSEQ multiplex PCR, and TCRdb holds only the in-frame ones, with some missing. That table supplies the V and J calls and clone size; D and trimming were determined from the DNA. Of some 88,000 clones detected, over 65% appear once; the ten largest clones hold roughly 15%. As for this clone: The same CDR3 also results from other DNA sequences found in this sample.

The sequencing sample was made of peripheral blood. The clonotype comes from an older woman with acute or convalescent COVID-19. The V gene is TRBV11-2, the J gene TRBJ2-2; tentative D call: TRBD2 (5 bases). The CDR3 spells CASSRTGAGELFF. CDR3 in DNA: TGTGCCAGCAGCCGCACCGGGGCCGGGGAGCTGTTTTTT.